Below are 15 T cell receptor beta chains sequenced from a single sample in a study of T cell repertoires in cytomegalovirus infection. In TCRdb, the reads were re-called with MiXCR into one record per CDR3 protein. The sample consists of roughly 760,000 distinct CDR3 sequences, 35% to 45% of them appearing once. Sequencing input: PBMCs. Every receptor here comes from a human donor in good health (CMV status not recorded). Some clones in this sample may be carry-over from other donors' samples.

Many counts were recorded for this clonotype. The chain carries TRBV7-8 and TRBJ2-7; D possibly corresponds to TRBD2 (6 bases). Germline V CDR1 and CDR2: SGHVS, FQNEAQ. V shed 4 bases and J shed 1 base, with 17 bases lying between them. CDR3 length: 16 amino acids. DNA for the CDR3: TGTGCCAGCAGCTCCCTTGGGGCGGGACGTTCCTACGAGCAGTACTTC. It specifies CASSSLGAGRSYEQYF.

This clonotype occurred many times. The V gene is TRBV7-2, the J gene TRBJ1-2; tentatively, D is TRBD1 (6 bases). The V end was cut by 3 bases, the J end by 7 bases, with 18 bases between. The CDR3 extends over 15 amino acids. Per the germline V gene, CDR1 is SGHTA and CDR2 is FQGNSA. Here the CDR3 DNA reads TGTGCCAGCAGCTTCATTCCAGGGGAAAGAAGTGGCTACACCTTC. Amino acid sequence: CASSFIPGERSGYTF. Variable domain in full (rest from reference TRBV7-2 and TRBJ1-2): GAGVSQSPSNKVTEKGKDVELRCDPISGHTALYWYRQSLGQGLEFLIYFQGNSAPDKSGLPSDRFSAERTGGSVSTLTIQRTQQEDSAVYLCASSFIPGERSGYTFGSGTRLTVV.

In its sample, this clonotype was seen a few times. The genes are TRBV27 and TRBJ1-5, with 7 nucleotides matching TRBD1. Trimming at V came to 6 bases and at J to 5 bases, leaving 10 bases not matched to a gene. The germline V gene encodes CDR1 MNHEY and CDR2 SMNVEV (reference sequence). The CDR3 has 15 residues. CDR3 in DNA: TGTGCCAGCAGGACACTGACAGGGAGGGATCAGCCCCAGCATTTT. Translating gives CASRTLTGRDQPQHF.

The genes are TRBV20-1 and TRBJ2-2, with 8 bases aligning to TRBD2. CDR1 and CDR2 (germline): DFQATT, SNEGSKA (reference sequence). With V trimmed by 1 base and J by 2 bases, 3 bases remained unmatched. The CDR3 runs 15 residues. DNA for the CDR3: TGCAGTGCTAGAGTAGCGGGACACAACACCGGGGAGCTGTTTTTT. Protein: CSARVAGHNTGELFF.

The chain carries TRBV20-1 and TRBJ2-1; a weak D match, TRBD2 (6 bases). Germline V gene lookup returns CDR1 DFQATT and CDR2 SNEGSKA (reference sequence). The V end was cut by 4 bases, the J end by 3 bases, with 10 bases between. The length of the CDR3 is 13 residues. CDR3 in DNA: TGCAGTGCTAATCGACTAGTCTACAATGAGCAGTTCTTC. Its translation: CSANRLVYNEQFF.

CDR3 amino acids: CASSPHGGEVFANTGELFF. CDR3 nucleotide sequence: TGTGCCAGTAGTCCTCATGGGGGCGAAGTCTTCGCGAACACCGGGGAGCTGTTTTTT. V usage is TRBV19 and J usage is TRBJ2-2; a weak D match, TRBD1 (6 bases). This CDR3 has 19 residues. The V gene lost 5 bases and the J gene lost 0 bases, with 22 bases spanning the gap. The germline V gene encodes CDR1 LNHDA and CDR2 SQIVND (reference sequence).

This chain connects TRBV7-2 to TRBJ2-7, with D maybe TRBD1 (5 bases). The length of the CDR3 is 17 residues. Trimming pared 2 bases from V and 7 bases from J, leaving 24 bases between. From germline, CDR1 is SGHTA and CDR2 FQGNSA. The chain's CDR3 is CASSLRDSVEYSTEQYF. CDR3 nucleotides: TGTGCCAGCAGCTTACGAGACAGCGTCGAATACTCTACGGAGCAGTACTTC.

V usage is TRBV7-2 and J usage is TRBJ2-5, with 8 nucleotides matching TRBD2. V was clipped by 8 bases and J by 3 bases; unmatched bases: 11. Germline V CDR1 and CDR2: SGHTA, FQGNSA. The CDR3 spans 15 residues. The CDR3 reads CASRYPGGAKETQYF. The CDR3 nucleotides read TGTGCCAGCCGCTATCCGGGGGGGGCTAAAGAGACCCAGTACTTC.

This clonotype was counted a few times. The CDR3 bases are TGTGCCAGTAGTGCATTACCGGGACCTGCCATCAATGAGCAGTTCTTC. Protein: CASSALPGPAINEQFF. This chain links TRBV19 with TRBJ2-1; D tentatively reads TRBD1 or TRBD2 (5 bases each). The CDR3 runs 16 residues. Germline V gene sequence: CDR1 LNHDA, CDR2 SQIVND (reference sequence). V lost 5 bases and J lost 6, with 20 bases in between. The entire variable domain, with the rest obtained from reference TRBV19 and TRBJ2-1, is as follows: DGGITQSPKYLFRKEGQNVTLSCEQNLNHDAMYWYRQDPGQGLRLIYYSQIVNDFQKGDIAEGYSVSREKKESFPLTVTSAQKNPTAFYLCASSALPGPAINEQFFGPGTRLTVL.

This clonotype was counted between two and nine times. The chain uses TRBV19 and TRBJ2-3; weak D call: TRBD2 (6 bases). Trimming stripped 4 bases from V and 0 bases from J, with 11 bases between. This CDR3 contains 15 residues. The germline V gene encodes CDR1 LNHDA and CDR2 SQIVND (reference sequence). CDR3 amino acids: CASSNPGTSTDTQYF. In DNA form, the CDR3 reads TGTGCCAGTAGTAATCCCGGGACTAGCACAGATACGCAGTATTTT.

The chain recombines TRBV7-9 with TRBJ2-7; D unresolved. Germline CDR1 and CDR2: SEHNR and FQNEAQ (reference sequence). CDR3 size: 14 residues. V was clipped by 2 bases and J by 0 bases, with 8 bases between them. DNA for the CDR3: TGTGCCAGCAGCTTATCCGCCTTCTCCTACGAGCAGTACTTC. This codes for CASSLSAFSYEQYF.

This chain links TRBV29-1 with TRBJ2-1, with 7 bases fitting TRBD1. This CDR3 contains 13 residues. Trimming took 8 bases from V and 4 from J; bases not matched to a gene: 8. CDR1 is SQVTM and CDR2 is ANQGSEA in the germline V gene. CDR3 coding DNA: TGCAGCCTCCGGGACAGCCATTACAATGAGCAGTTCTTC. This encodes CSLRDSHYNEQFF.

The CDR3 spells CASSLVPDKKYF. CDR3 bases: TGTGCCAGCAGCTTAGTCCCAGATAAGAAGTATTTT. The rearrangement uses TRBV7-2 and TRBJ2-3; D is uncertain. The CDR3 consists of 12 residues. Germline assignment: CDR1 SGHTA and CDR2 FQGNSA. Trimming stripped 1 base from V and 13 bases from J, with 12 bases between.

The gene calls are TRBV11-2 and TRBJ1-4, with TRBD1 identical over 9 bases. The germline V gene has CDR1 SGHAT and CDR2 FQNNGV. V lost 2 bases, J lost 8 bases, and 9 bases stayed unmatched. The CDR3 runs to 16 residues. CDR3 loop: CASSLSPTGGREKLFF. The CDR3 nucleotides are TGTGCCAGCAGCTTATCCCCGACAGGGGGGAGGGAAAAACTGTTTTTT.

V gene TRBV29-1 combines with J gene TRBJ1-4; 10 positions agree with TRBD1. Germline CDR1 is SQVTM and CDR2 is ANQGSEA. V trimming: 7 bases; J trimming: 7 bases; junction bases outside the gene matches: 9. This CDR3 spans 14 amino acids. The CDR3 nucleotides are TGCAGCGCGAGGGGACAGGGGTTACTTGAAAAACTGTTTTTT. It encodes CSARGQGLLEKLFF.